A selection of T cell receptor beta chains follows, all from one sample in a study of blood T cell repertoires in COVID-19. Data came from immunoSEQ multiplex PCR; TCRdb stores just in-frame clones and leaves some out. The table includes about 260,000 clones, 88% detected once. Sequencing was performed on PBMCs or T cells enriched from blood (not recorded which). These receptors were collected from a woman in her fifties or sixties who had recovered from COVID-19. Both conserved end residues are trimmed from each CDR3. D genes are given only for firm matches.

>12|TRBV6-2/TRBV6-3|.
ASSYSALTFRQF
>13|TRBV3-1/TRBV3-2|TRBD1
ASSQPGQGNSPLH
>12|TRBV5-1|.
ASSGGTDFYEQY
>12|TRBV28|TRBD1
ASSLAGGNEKLF
>13|TRBV2|TRBD2
ASSEGLGSYNEQF
>14|TRBV4-1|TRBD2
ASSPTSGRGVNEQF
>15|TRBV9|TRBD2
ASSAASGSPRGVTQY
>11|TRBV18|.
ASSTESSYEQY
>11|TRBV2|TRBD1
ASRTGTENEQY
>11|TRBV15|.
ATQGFSNQPQH
>14|TRBV28|TRBD2
ASSSWTSGRLNEQF
>11|TRBV5-1|.
ASSLSGNQPQH
>9|TRBV20-1|TRBD1
SAPRGETQY
>13|TRBV11-2|TRBD1
ASSPFLGQTYEQY
>8|TRBV20-1|.
SALHEKLF
>13|TRBV6-4|.
ASSDGRGQYNEQF
>13|TRBV2|TRBD1
ASSELGQGFYEQY
>16|TRBV28|TRBD1
ASSSPGQGAPSGNTIY
>11|TRBV3-1/TRBV3-2|TRBD1
ASSRQGLYEQY
>11|TRBV12-3/TRBV12-4|.
ASSLAGLEAEF
>13|TRBV4-2|.
ASSNSGRTNTEAF
>13|TRBV7-2|.
ASSYLADSYNEQF
>13|TRBV7-2|TRBD2
ASTSQRDGTDTQY
>12|TRBV4-2|.
ASSQEGLVYGYT
>14|TRBV27|TRBD2
ASSLESSGTTDTQY
>15|TRBV5-1|TRBD1
ASSSGTGPYSNQPQH
>12|TRBV28|.
ASREGLHTDTQY
>10|TRBV11-3|.
ASSALPGELF
>16|TRBV6-2/TRBV6-3|.
ASSYPLGASGSYNEQF
>12|TRBV19|TRBD2
ASSSGRNTGELF
>14|TRBV4-1|TRBD2
ASSQEWAGGSDEQF